This is a list of T cell receptor beta chains from one sample in a study of shared clonotypes between healthy human individuals. Repertoires were generated with immunoSEQ multiplex PCR, while TCRdb's copy carries only in-frame clones and drops some. The table includes 2 million to 2.5 million clones, 80% to 95% detected once. Sequencing input: naive CD4+ T cells from PBMCs. The receptors were gathered from a man aged 18 to 30 in good health. Some clones in this sample may be carry-over from other donors' samples. The conserved cysteine and the conserved F or W are not part of the CDR3 here.

TRBV19	ASSIDPYQTQY
TRBV29-1	SVEDPGQNPHEQY
TRBV27	ASSPKTAGTGDKQPQH
TRBV6-1	ASSVLRDGYT
TRBV5-6	ASSLWQTYEAF
TRBV6-5	ASSAPGGGTEAF
TRBV4-3	ASSQDRWSTEAF
TRBV7-9	ASSQPGQTNEKLF
TRBV7-3	ASSLTPWTGTNYGYT
TRBV5-1	ASSLGTGTDIQY
TRBV25-1	ASSLTAYEQY
TRBV7-2	ASSLMRGKETQY
TRBV27	ASSRPRGELF
TRBV28	ASRERASGRPRYNEQF
TRBV6-1	ASSEGRRDNQPQH
TRBV28	ASSIPGTQEMQF
TRBV9	ASSVGQSNEQF
TRBV7-9	ASSPRKGAQRWYETQY
TRBV6-5	ASRRDRNNQPQH
TRBV5-4	ASSLNRVVYEQY
TRBV6-1	ASHVGARTDTQY
TRBV9	ASSAGRHYGYT
TRBV6-5	ASRQGQAKETQY
TRBV9	ASSVLSGSGNTIY
TRBV4-1	ASSLGVLRNSYNEQF
TRBV19	ASSRQLAGGPDTQY
TRBV6-1	ASSEWGLTDTQY
TRBV27	ASSVSGRAADEQF
TRBV6-5	ASSYGQGIYDTEAF
TRBV7-3	ASSPQGRVTGELF
TRBV29-1	SVDDRGNTGELF
TRBV7-9	ASSPARGVTNEKLF
TRBV7-9	ASSLAADTQY
TRBV6-5	ASRGWAGANVLT
TRBV6-5	ASRPGTGSYEQY
TRBV7-6	ASSLALADSYEQY
TRBV9	ASSVGSGPPYNEQF
TRBV18	ASSPVLAPRENEQF
TRBV2	ASTNRGGSGNTIY
TRBV6-6	ASRLGQTYEQY
TRBV7-8	ASSLGGGTNTEAF
TRBV27	ASSFSQGGADTQY
TRBV10-3	AISEGQGKGTGDTQY
TRBV27	ASSLIWGFGNTIY
TRBV5-1	ASSFSGLADYEQY
TRBV5-5	ASSLVAGPAYGYT
TRBV5-1	ASSLGLAGVYEQY
TRBV5-6	ASSLEDNHGGYT
TRBV27	ASSDRLNSPLH
TRBV6-6	ASSYSSGLNTEAF
TRBV7-8	ASSLLGEKLF
TRBV5-4	ASSLSRGISETQY
TRBV25-1	ASSEAGGVGYGYT
TRBV30	AWRPPGGKETQY
TRBV7-2	ASSLGLAAYNEQF
TRBV2	ARLAGSSTDTQY
TRBV7-9	ASSGLANSYEQY
TRBV6-1	ASSEVYWTGELF
TRBV18	ASSPSIATNRGSTNEQF
TRBV6-5	ASSKGQGWETQY